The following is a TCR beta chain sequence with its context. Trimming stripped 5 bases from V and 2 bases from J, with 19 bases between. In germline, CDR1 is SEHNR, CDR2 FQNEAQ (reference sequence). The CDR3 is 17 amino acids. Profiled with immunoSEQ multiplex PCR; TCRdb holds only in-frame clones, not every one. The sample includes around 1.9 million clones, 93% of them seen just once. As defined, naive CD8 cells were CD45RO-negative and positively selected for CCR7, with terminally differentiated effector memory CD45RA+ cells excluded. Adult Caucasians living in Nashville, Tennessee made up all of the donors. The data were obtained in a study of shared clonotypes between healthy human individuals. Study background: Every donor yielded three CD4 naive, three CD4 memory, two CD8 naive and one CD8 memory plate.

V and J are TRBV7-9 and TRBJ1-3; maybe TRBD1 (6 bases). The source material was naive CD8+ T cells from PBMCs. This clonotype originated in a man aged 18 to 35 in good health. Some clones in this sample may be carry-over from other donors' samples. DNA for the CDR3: TGTGCCAGCAGCCCCCCCTCCGGGACAACTGCTGGAAACACCATATATTTT. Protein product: CASSPPSGTTAGNTIYF.